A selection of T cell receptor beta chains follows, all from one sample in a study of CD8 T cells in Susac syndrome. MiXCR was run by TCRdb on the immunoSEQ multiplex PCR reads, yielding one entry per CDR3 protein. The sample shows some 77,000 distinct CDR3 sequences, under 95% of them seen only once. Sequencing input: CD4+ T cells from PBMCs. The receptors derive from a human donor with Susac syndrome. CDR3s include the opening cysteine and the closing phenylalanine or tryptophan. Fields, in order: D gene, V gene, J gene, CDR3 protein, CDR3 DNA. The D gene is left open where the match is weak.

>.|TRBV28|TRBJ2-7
CASSLSIYEQYF
TGTGCCAGCAGTTTAAGTATCTACGAGCAGTACTTC
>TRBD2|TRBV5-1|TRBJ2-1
CASSRSGNSQNEQFF
TGCGCCAGCAGCCGTAGCGGGAACTCTCAGAATGAGCAGTTCTTC
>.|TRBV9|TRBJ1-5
CASSAEVFNQPQHF
TGTGCCAGCAGCGCCGAAGTTTTCAATCAGCCCCAGCATTTT
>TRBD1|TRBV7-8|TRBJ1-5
CASSSLPDRGTSNQPQHF
TGTGCCAGCAGCTCTCTGCCGGACAGGGGCACTAGCAATCAGCCCCAGCATTTT
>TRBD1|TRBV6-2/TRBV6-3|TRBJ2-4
CASRTGLGQNIQYF
TGTGCCAGCAGGACAGGGTTAGGGCAAAACATTCAGTACTTC
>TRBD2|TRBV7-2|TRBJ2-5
CASSLSGTSPQETQYF
TGTGCCAGCAGCTTGAGCGGGACCTCCCCCCAAGAGACCCAGTACTTC